The subject of this entry is one TCR beta chain. What it recognizes is unknown. The data stem from a study of T cell responses to AZD1222 COVID-19 vaccine. Study-level points and caveats: Scientists sampled the repertoires only once the peak T cell response had passed.

Method: immunoSEQ multiplex PCR; TCRdb's copy keeps in-frame clones and lacks some. In the table there are under 150,000 clones, about nine tenths of which are singletons. Unmatched junction bases numbered 7, after V lost 2 bases and J lost 8 bases. This CDR3 is built from 14 residues. Looked up from germline, CDR1 is KGHDR and CDR2 is SFDVKD. The TCR originated in an adult who received the AZD1222 COVID-19 vaccine. V gene TRBV24-1 combines with J gene TRBJ1-2, with TRBD1 matching 7 bases. The sample was peripheral blood, taken 28 days after the second AZD1222 dose. CDR3 region: CATSDSGTVGGYTF. The CDR3 DNA reads as TGTGCCACCAGTGATTCCGGGACAGTTGGGGGCTACACCTTC.